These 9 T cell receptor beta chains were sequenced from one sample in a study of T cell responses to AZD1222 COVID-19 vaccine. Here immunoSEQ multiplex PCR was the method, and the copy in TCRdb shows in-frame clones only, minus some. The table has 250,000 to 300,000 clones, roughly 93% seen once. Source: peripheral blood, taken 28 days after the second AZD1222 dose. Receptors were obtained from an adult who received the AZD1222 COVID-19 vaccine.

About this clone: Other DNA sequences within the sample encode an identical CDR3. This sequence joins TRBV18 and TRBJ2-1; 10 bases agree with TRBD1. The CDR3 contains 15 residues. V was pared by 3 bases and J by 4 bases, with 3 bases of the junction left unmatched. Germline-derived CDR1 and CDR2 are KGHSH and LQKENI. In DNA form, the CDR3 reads TGTGCCAGCTCACCCGGGACAGGGGCTTACAATGAGCAGTTCTTC. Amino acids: CASSPGTGAYNEQFF.

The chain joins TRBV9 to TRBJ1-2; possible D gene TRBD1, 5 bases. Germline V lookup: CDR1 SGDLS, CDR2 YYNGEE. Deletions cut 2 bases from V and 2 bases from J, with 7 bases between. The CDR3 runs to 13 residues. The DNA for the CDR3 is TGTGCCAGCAGCGTCACAGGAAACTATGGCTACACCTTC. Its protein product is CASSVTGNYGYTF.

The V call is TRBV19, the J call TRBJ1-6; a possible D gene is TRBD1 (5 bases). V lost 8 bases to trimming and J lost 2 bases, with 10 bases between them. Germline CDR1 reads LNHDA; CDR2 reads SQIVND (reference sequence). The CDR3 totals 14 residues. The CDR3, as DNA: TGTGCCAGTCAAGAAGGGGCCTATAATTCACCCCTCCACTTT. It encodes CASQEGAYNSPLHF.

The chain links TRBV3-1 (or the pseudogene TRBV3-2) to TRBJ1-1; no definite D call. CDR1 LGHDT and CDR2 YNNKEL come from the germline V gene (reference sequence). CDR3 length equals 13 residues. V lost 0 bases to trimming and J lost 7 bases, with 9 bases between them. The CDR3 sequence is CASSQDEGFEAFF. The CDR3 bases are TGTGCCAGCAGCCAAGATGAAGGGTTTGAAGCTTTCTTT.

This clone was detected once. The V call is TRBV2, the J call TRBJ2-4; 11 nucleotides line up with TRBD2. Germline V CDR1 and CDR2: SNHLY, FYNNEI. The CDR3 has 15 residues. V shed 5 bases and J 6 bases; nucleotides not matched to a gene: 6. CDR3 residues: CASSSSGGIGNIQYF. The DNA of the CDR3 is TGTGCCAGCAGTTCTAGCGGGGGGATTGGAAACATTCAGTACTTC.

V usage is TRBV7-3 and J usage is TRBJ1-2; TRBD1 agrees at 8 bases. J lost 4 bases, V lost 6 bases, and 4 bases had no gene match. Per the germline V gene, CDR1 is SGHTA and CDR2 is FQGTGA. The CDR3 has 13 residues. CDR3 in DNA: TGTGCCAGCAGTCCAGACAGGGGCTATGGCTACACCTTC. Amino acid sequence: CASSPDRGYGYTF.

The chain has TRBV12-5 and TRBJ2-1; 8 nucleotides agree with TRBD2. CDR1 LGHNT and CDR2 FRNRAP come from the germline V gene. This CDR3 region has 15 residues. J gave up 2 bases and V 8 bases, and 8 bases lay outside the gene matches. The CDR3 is CASTKAGDTYNEQFF. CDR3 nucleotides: TGTGCTAGTACCAAAGCGGGAGACACCTACAATGAGCAGTTCTTC.

The CDR3 DNA reads TGCGCCAGCAGCCAAGAGGGGACAGTTGGAAACACCATATATTTT. It codes for CASSQEGTVGNTIYF. The chain uses TRBV4-1 and TRBJ1-3; 7 positions agree with TRBD1. Per the germline V gene, CDR1 is MGHRA and CDR2 is YSYEKL. V shed 0 bases and J 3 bases; nucleotides not matched to a gene: 2. This CDR3 has 15 residues.

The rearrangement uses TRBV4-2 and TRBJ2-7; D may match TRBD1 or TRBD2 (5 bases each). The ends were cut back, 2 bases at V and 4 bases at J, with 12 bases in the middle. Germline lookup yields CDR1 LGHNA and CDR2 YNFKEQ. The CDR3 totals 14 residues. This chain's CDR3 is CASSQQTGGYEQYF. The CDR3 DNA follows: TGTGCCAGCAGCCAACAGACTGGGGGTTACGAGCAGTACTTC.